Each of the 6 T cell receptor delta chains below was sequenced from the same sample in a study of γδ T cells in repeated Plasmodium falciparum infection. Vgamma9/Vdelta2+ and Vdelta2-negative gammadelta T cells were flow-sorted from PBMC for bulk sequencing. TCRdb called clones anew from the multiplex PCR reads with CATT. Of approximately 90,000 delta-chain clones listed, 0.98% are singletons. Sequenced sample: gamma-delta T cells from blood. These receptors were taken from a pool of human donors (malaria-infected and uninfected, not separated).

This clone was seen ten or more times. A far larger clone is one nucleotide away, so this likely arose from a read error. V is TRDV2 and J is TRDJ1; tentatively, D is TRDD3 (6 bases). The CDR3 extends over 22 amino acids. The V gene's germline CDR1 is GEAIGNYY and CDR2 EKD. The CDR3 loop reads CACDTVSPTRAMGVLHTDKPIF. The CDR3 coding sequence is TGTGCCTGTGACACCGTGAGCCCTACCCGTGCGATGGGGGTCCTCCACACCGATAAACCCATCTTT.

Note on this clone: The protein TCRdb lists belongs to a much larger clone and differs from this DNA's translation at residue 7, which points to a read error; the protein shown is made from the DNA. The chain carries TRDV2 and TRDJ1, with TRDD3 matching over 11 bases. The J gene, missing from TCRdb, was assigned here through DNA to germline matching. Trimming cost V 7 bases and J 0 bases; bases outside gene matches: 42. Germline V lookup: CDR1 GEAIGNYY, CDR2 EKD. There are 27 residues in the CDR3. The CDR3 coding sequence is TGTGCCTGCAGAAAGAGGGCTCAGCCGGACTCTCTTTCTGGGGGATACCCGAGACCCCCTAACACCGATAAACTCATCTTT. Amino acids: CACRKRAQPDSLSGGYPRPPNTDKLIF.

This clone has more than one count but fewer than ten. A read error likely explains this, since a far larger clone differs by one base. Other DNA sequences in this specimen translate into the identical CDR3. The chain combines TRDV1 with TRDJ1, with 11 bases fitting TRDD3. Here the J gene came from matching the DNA to germline, since TCRdb omits it. In germline, CDR1 is TSWWSYY, CDR2 QGS. This CDR3 contains 18 residues. For the CDR3, the DNA is TGTGCTCTTTGGGAACCCGGCTTACTGGGGGATAAGACCGATAAACTCATCTTT. Residues: CALWEPGLLGDKTDKLIF.

Note on this clone: This DNA's translation differs at residue 3 from TCRdb's protein, which comes from a much larger clone; a read error is likely, and the protein shown is translated from the DNA. The CDR3 nucleotides are TGTGCCCGTGACACCGTGGTTAATAGGAATGGGGGATACGATAAACTCATCTTT. Translation gives CARDTVVNRNGGYDKLIF. The V and J genes are TRDV2 and TRDJ1, with TRDD3 matching over 9 bases. TCRdb leaves out the J gene; it was filled in here by matching the DNA to germline. The CDR3 covers 18 residues. Germline values: CDR1 GEAIGNYY, CDR2 EKD.

This clone showed up just a few times. The amino acid sequence in TCRdb belongs to a much larger clone and departs from this DNA's translation at residue 11, likely a sequencing read error; the sequence shown is translated from the DNA. The chain joins TRDV1 to TRDJ2; D uncertain. The J gene, absent from TCRdb, was called here by matching the DNA to germline. CDR1 is TSWWSYY, CDR2 QGS, per germline. The CDR3 loop spans 14 amino acids. CDR3 bases: TGTGCTCTTGGGGGCTCCGGATCGATAGCAAAACTCTTCTTT. As protein: CALGGSGSIAKLFF.

This clone was found many times. TCRdb's protein, taken from a much larger clone, differs from this DNA's translation at residue 15, likely owing to a read error; the protein displayed comes from the DNA. This sequence joins TRDV2 and TRDJ1; 8 positions match TRDD3. Looked up from germline, CDR1 is GEAIGNYY and CDR2 is EKD. The CDR3 length is 17 residues. The CDR3: CACDTVSGIRNTDKHIF. CDR3 in DNA: TGTGCCTGTGACACCGTCTCCGGGATACGAAACACCGATAAACACATCTTT.